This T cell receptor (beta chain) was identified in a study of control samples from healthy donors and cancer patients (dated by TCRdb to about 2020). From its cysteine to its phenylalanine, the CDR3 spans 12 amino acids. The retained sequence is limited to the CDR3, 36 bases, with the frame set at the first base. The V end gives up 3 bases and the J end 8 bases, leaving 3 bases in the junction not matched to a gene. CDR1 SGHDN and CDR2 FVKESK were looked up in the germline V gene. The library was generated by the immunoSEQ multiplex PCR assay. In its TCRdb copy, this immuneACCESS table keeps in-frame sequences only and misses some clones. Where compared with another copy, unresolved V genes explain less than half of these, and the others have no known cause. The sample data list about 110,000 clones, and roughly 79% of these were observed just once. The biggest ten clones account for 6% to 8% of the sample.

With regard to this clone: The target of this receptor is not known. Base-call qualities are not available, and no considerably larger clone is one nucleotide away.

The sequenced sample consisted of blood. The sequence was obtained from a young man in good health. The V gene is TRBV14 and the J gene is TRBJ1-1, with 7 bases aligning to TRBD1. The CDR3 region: CASSHGTEEAFF. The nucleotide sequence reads TGTGCCAGCAGCCATGGGACAGAGGAAGCTTTCTTT.